This entry concerns a single T cell receptor beta chain. Its antigen is unidentified. Germline and junction disagree at one end, which may indicate a read error. This sample was taken from a study of shared clonotypes between healthy human individuals. Produced via immunoSEQ multiplex PCR; TCRdb's table is partial and in-frame only. The data hold around 2,000,000 clones, with approximately 95% observed a single time. Splitting the CD4+ cells yielded a CD45RA+ naive subset and a CD45RA-negative memory subset. General study findings and limits: Investigators expected sequencing depth to affect clonotype sharing among donors.

The CDR3 contains 14 residues. Germline assignment: CDR1 SGHDT and CDR2 YYEEEE. This chain joins TRBV5-6 and TRBJ1-4, with D possibly being TRBD1 (5 bases). The TCR was taken from a young man in good health. The sequencing sample was made of naive CD4+ T cells sorted from blood. Regarding subset: CD45RA+ positively selected. The CDR3 region is CASSLGGPQGQLLF. The CDR3, as DNA: TGTGCCAGCAGCTTGGGTGGCCCCCAGGGTCAGCTGCTTTTT.